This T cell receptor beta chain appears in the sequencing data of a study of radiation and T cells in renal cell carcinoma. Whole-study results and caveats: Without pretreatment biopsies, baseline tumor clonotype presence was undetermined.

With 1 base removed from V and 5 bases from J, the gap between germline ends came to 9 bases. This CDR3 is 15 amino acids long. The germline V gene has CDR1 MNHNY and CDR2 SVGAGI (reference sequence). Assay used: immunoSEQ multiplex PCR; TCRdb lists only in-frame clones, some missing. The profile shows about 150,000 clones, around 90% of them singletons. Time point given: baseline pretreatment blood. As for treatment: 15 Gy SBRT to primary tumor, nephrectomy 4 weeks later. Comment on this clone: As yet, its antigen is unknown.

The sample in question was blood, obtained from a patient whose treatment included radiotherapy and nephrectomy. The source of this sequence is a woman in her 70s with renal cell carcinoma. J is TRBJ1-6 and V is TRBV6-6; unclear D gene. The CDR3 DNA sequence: TGTGCCAGCAGTTACTTGGCGGAAAATAATTCACCCCTCCACTTT. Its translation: CASSYLAENNSPLHF.